This TCR beta chain was sequenced for a study of early T cells in non-severe SARS-CoV-2 infection. TCRdb passed the 5' RACE reads through MiXCR, listing each CDR3 protein once. The data contain more than 50,000 distinct CDR3 sequences, about 15% of them seen just once; the ten biggest clones take up 9% to 10%. This clonotype was counted between two and nine times. The receptor comes from an adult who was a healthcare worker with PCR-confirmed SARS-CoV-2 infection or an uninfected control (not recorded which). The sample in question was whole blood, obtained at baseline.

The CDR3 bases are TGTGCCAGCAGTGAATCCACAGATACGCAGTATTTT. It translates to CASSESTDTQYF. The chain couples TRBV25-1 to TRBJ2-3; unclear D gene. This CDR3 region has 12 residues. Germline V gene lookup returns CDR1 MGHDK and CDR2 SYGVNS. Trimming took off 1 base at V and 2 bases at J, with 1 base between the two ends. Full variable domain (missing parts from reference TRBV25-1 and TRBJ2-3): EADIYQTPRYLVIGTGKKITLECSQTMGHDKMYWYQQDPGMELHLIHYSYGVNSTEKGDLSSESTVSRIRTEHFPLTLESARPSHTSQYLCASSESTDTQYFGPGTRLTVL.